This section outlines one T cell receptor (beta chain) sequence together with its context. Its antigen is unknown. Compared with germline, one end of the junction differs, possibly owing to a read error. CDR1 is MDHEN, CDR2 SYDVKM, per germline. The CDR3 is made up of 16 amino acids. The entry originates in a study of OX40 agonist ivuxolimab in advanced cancers. General study points: Compared with CD4+, CD8+ T cells on average had more expanded clones.

This table comes from immunoSEQ multiplex PCR, and its TCRdb copy is limited to in-frame clones, with some not included. The sample records about 67,000 clones, approximately 93% being singletons. The TCR was taken from an adult with an advanced solid tumor such as melanoma, head and neck, liver or kidney cancer. The sequences come from CD4+ or CD8+ T cells sorted from blood, collected in a trial of the OX40 agonist ivuxolimab. The chain carries TRBV28 and TRBJ2-6, with 11 bases fitting TRBD1. DNA of the CDR3: TGTGCCAGCAGTTTATTCGGCGGGACAGGGGGCAACGTCCTGACTTTC. Its translation: CASSLFGGTGGNVLTF.